This T cell receptor beta chain is drawn from a study of blood T cell repertoires in COVID-19. On the study more broadly: The study drew acute and convalescent COVID-19 samples from the United States, Italy and Spain. T cells, B-cell-depleted T cells, or PBMCs provided the cDNA or gDNA that served as material.

Authors' processing steps: Nucleated cell number was recorded as an estimate derived from reference gene primer amplification. Generated by immunoSEQ multiplex PCR, the TCRdb table keeps only in-frame clones and is missing some. V and J calls plus clone size are reproduced from that table; the DNA served to infer D and trimming. The sample has under 350,000 clones, 80% to 90% seen once. Germline assignment: CDR1 LGHNA and CDR2 YNFKEQ. V gave up 8 bases and J gave up 3 bases; unmatched junction bases: 5. This CDR3 comprises 14 residues. This clone was counted a single time. The sample consisted of peripheral blood. This sequence originates from a man aged 35 to 55 with acute or convalescent COVID-19. The chain joins TRBV4-2 to TRBJ2-2; the match to TRBD1 covers 8 bases. This CDR3 reads CASGQGSYTGELFF. CDR3 nucleotide sequence: TGTGCCAGCGGACAGGGCAGTTACACCGGGGAGCTGTTTTTT.